This TCR beta chain was recovered during a study of prognosis after radiotherapy for stage I lung cancer. Whole-study findings and limits: Lower post-radiation Shannon entropy was seen in patients who went on to develop distant metastases.

This clonotype has only one observation. Its target is not known. From genomic DNA, two-round multiplex PCR was used to amplify TCR beta CDR3. First-round PCR, the initial amplification, used primers specific to each TRBV and TRBJ gene. Via MiXCR, TCRdb re-called the multiplex PCR reads, giving one row per CDR3 protein. The sample records some 36,000 distinct CDR3 sequences, roughly 25% being singletons. None of the patients had undergone chemotherapy or radiotherapy beforehand or had any other malignancy, and each showed node-negative status on CT and PET/CT. Two separate time points each saw a draw of about 5.7 milliliters of peripheral blood. Trimming removed 6 bases from V and 11 bases from J, with 11 bases in between. Germline V CDR1 and CDR2: LNHDA, SQIVND (reference sequence). The CDR3 is 12 amino acids.

The V call is TRBV19, the J call TRBJ1-6, with no clear D. The receptor's source is a donor aged 50 or older with non-small cell lung cancer. Sequencing was performed on PBMCs, taken before or after stereotactic body radiation therapy (not recorded which). In DNA, the CDR3 is TGTGCCAGTAGCGCAGAACGGCCACCCCTCCACTTT. Residues: CASSAERPPLHF.